Below, 21 T cell receptor beta chains from the same sample are listed, as sequenced in a study of blood T cell repertoires in COVID-19. TCRdb's copy holds only in-frame clones and misses some; the assay was immunoSEQ multiplex PCR. The sample has around 19,000 clones; around 90% are singletons. Sequenced input: peripheral blood. These receptors were collected from a human donor in a cohort sampled during active COVID-19. The donor label of this sample is uncertain.

The chain is built from TRBV10-3 and TRBJ1-4; 9 nucleotides agree with TRBD1. The CDR3 runs 16 residues. CDR1 and CDR2 from the germline V gene are ENHRY and SYGVKD. The V and J ends lost 2 bases and 5 bases, in that order; junction bases with no gene match: 6. The DNA for the CDR3 is TGTGCCATCAGTGAGGGGTACAGGGGGCGGAATGAAAAACTGTTTTTT. It translates to CAISEGYRGRNEKLFF.

The chain couples TRBV24-1 to TRBJ2-3; D is uncertain. CDR1 is KGHDR and CDR2 is SFDVKD in the germline V gene. Trimming left V 2 bases short and J 10 bases short, with 9 bases between. CDR3 size: 12 residues. The CDR3 loop is CATSDYERAQYF. In nucleotides, the CDR3 is TGTGCCACCAGTGATTATGAGAGAGCGCAGTATTTT.

This clone appeared a few times. The chain has TRBV7-8 and TRBJ2-1; 10 bases line up with TRBD2. CDR1 is SGHVS, CDR2 FQNEAQ, per germline. The trim removed 3 bases at V and 5 bases at J, leaving 4 bases unmatched. This CDR3 region has 15 residues. The CDR3 sequence: CASSFRTSGHNEQFF. The CDR3 region has the DNA TGTGCCAGCAGCTTCCGGACTAGCGGTCACAATGAGCAGTTCTTC.

The chain has TRBV29-1 and TRBJ2-2; weak D call: TRBD2 (6 bases). The germline V gene has CDR1 SQVTM and CDR2 ANQGSEA. The CDR3 runs to 15 residues. Trimming cost V 6 bases and J 4 bases, with 18 bases left between them. The CDR3 region is CSVPKGRPSTGELFF. CDR3 bases: TGCAGCGTCCCCAAGGGGAGGCCGAGCACCGGGGAGCTGTTTTTT.

The chain employs TRBV5-6 and TRBJ2-7; 7 bases agree with TRBD2. After removal of 4 bases from V and 1 base from J, the junction contained 14 bases not matched to a gene. Germline values: CDR1 SGHDT, CDR2 YYEEEE. The CDR3 covers 17 residues. The CDR3 DNA sequence: TGTGCCAGCAGCAGGGGAGGGCTAGCCCCTTTTTCCTACGAGCAGTACTTC. This translates into CASSRGGLAPFSYEQYF.

This chain connects TRBV15 to TRBJ2-5; 9 positions match TRBD2. The length of the CDR3 is 13 residues. V lost 3 bases and J lost 7; bases outside the gene matches: 3. Germline V gene data show CDR1 as LNHNV and CDR2 as YYDKDF (reference sequence). The CDR3 DNA follows: TGTGCCACCAGCAGCACGACTAGCGGGACCCAGTACTTC. Residues: CATSSTTSGTQYF.

J is TRBJ2-5 and V is TRBV7-9; 9 bases are a match to TRBD2. The CDR3 consists of 18 residues. Trimming took 2 bases from V and 0 from J; bases not matched to a gene: 10. Per germline, CDR1 SEHNR and CDR2 FQNEAQ (reference sequence). The CDR3 loop reads CASSLRGGATGYQETQYF. CDR3 coding DNA: TGTGCCAGCAGCTTACGCGGGGGGGCGACAGGGTACCAAGAGACCCAGTACTTC.

The chain carries TRBV4-1 and TRBJ1-1; 9 nucleotides match TRBD1. Germline trimming cut 4 bases from V and 0 bases from J; bases unmatched to any gene: 3. The CDR3 loop spans 15 amino acids. Germline V gene lookup returns CDR1 MGHRA and CDR2 YSYEKL. CDR3 loop: CASSRQGGMNTEAFF. The CDR3 DNA reads as TGCGCCAGCAGCCGACAGGGGGGCATGAACACTGAAGCTTTCTTT.

The CDR3 loop is CASSYAATSMVEGEQFF. The CDR3 bases are TGTGCCAGCAGCTACGCCGCGACTAGCATGGTGGAGGGTGAGCAGTTCTTC. This chain links TRBV3-1 (or the pseudogene TRBV3-2) with TRBJ2-1, with TRBD2 matching over 7 bases. The CDR3 runs to 17 residues. V was clipped by 5 bases and J by 9 bases; unmatched bases: 19. From germline, CDR1 is LGHDT and CDR2 YNNKEL (reference sequence).

The genes are TRBV29-1 and TRBJ1-1, with a tentative D call TRBD1 (5 bases). CDR1 is SQVTM and CDR2 is ANQGSEA in the germline V gene. CDR3 length equals 12 residues. Trimming took 6 bases from V and 4 from J, leaving 12 bases between them. The CDR3, as DNA: TGCAGCGTGACCAACAGGCTCACTGAAGCTTTCTTT. This codes for CSVTNRLTEAFF.

This clone was observed a single time. This chain joins TRBV27 and TRBJ1-2, with D hard to call. V was shortened by 8 bases and J by 0 bases, with 19 bases between the two germline ends. Germline-derived CDR1 and CDR2 are MNHEY and SMNVEV (reference sequence). This CDR3 is built from 16 residues. CDR3 amino acids: CASSPRVGSANYGYTF. CDR3 nucleotide sequence: TGTGCCAGCTCCCCGCGGGTAGGGTCCGCTAACTATGGCTACACCTTC.

The count of this clone is one. This sequence joins TRBV21-1 and TRBJ2-7; the DNA was not compared with TRBD2, the D call given in the table. TRBV21-1 counts as a pseudogene. CDR3 length: 14 amino acids. Here the CDR3 reads CASSKAGEDYEQYF. The CDR3 nucleotides are TGTGCCAGCAGCAAAGCGGGGGAGGACTACGAGCAGTACTTC.

This chain links TRBV5-1 with TRBJ1-5, with 8 bases that match TRBD1. This CDR3 is built from 17 residues. Germline values: CDR1 SGHRS, CDR2 YFSETQ. Trimming cost V 1 base and J 4 bases; bases outside gene matches: 10. This chain's CDR3 is CASSLNYMDRANQPQHF. CDR3 nucleotide sequence: TGCGCCAGCAGCTTGAATTACATGGACAGGGCGAATCAGCCCCAGCATTTT.

The rearrangement links TRBV5-1 to TRBJ1-2, with no clear D. There are 14 residues in the CDR3. CDR1 SGHRS and CDR2 YFSETQ come from the germline V gene. V was pared by 0 bases and J by 8 bases, with 14 bases between. CDR3 nucleotide sequence: TGCGCCAGCAGCTTGGCAGAAGGCGGCAGAGGCTACACCTTC. Translating gives CASSLAEGGRGYTF.

The rearrangement uses TRBV5-6 and TRBJ2-5; D perhaps matches TRBD1 (5 bases). The V gene lost 4 bases and the J gene lost 4 bases, with 20 bases spanning the gap. From germline, CDR1 is SGHDT and CDR2 YYEEEE. The CDR3 has 16 amino acids. The CDR3 nucleotides read TGTGCCAGCAGCCCAACTAAAAGGACAAGAGGAGAGACCCAGTACTTC. It translates to CASSPTKRTRGETQYF.

This chain joins TRBV6-2 or TRBV6-3 and TRBJ2-7; 12 bases are shared with TRBD2. V shed 5 bases, J shed 6 bases, and the junction held 5 bases outside the gene matches. Germline V CDR1 and CDR2: MNHEY, SVGEGT. The CDR3 runs 14 residues. Here the CDR3 reads CASSPTSGRAEQYF. The CDR3 DNA reads as TGTGCCAGCAGTCCGACTAGCGGGAGAGCCGAGCAGTACTTC.

The chain couples TRBV3-1 (or the pseudogene TRBV3-2) to TRBJ2-7; TRBD1 agrees at 7 bases. CDR3 length equals 13 residues. The V segment lost 4 bases and the J segment 3 bases; nucleotides outside the gene matches: 3. Germline CDR1 and CDR2: LGHDT and YNNKEL (reference sequence). CDR3 in amino acids: CASSRRQGYEQYF. The CDR3 DNA sequence: TGTGCCAGCAGCCGAAGACAGGGCTACGAGCAGTACTTC.

The V gene is TRBV11-3, the J gene TRBJ2-5; maybe TRBD1 (6 bases). Per the germline V gene, CDR1 is SGHNT and CDR2 is YENEEA. V was clipped by 3 bases and J by 5 bases, with 10 bases between them. CDR3 size: 13 residues. In DNA form, the CDR3 reads TGTGCCAGCAGCTTGCAGGGGTGGGAGACCCAGTACTTC. Translated: CASSLQGWETQYF.

The gene calls are TRBV7-6 and TRBJ2-1; 7 nucleotides match TRBD1. Trimming cost V 4 bases and J 7 bases; bases outside gene matches: 4. The CDR3 is 13 residues long. CDR1 SGHVS and CDR2 FNYEAQ come from the germline V gene. The CDR3 DNA reads TGTGCCAGCAGCTCGGACAGGCCGAATGAGCAGTTCTTC. It specifies CASSSDRPNEQFF. Combining the CDR3 with reference TRBV7-6 and TRBJ2-1 gives the whole variable domain GAGVSQSPRYKVTKRGQDVALRCDPISGHVSLYWYRQALGQGPEFLTYFNYEAQQDKSGLPNDRFSAERPEGSISTLTIQRTEQRDSAMYRCASSSDRPNEQFFGPGTRLTVL.

V and J are TRBV6-5 and TRBJ2-7; 14 bases match TRBD2. V shed 6 bases and J 5 bases; nucleotides not matched to a gene: 6. CDR3 length: 15 residues. From germline, CDR1 is MNHEY and CDR2 SVGAGI. This CDR3 reads CASRKTSGRGHEQYF. CDR3 in DNA: TGTGCCAGCAGGAAGACTAGCGGGAGGGGCCACGAGCAGTACTTC.

This clone was seen a single time. V and J are TRBV5-1 and TRBJ2-3, with 8 bases identical to TRBD1. The CDR3 sequence is 15 residues long. J was trimmed by 1 base and V by 3 bases; bases with no gene match: 4. Germline CDR1 reads SGHRS; CDR2 reads YFSETQ. The chain's CDR3 is CASSSGQGGTDTQYF. CDR3 nucleotide sequence: TGCGCCAGCAGCTCCGGACAGGGTGGCACAGATACGCAGTATTTT. Full variable domain (missing parts from reference TRBV5-1 and TRBJ2-3): KAGVTQTPRYLIKTRGQQVTLSCSPISGHRSVSWYQQTPGQGLQFLFEYFSETQRNKGNFPGRFSGRQFSNSRSEMNVSTLELGDSALYLCASSSGQGGTDTQYFGPGTRLTVL.